Given below is one TCR beta chain in context. TCRdb re-derived calls from the 5' RACE reads in MiXCR, one entry per CDR3 protein. The table includes about 49,000 distinct CDR3 sequences, about 12% detected once. The record originates from a study of early T cells in non-severe SARS-CoV-2 infection. Germline CDR1 reads SNHLY; CDR2 reads FYNNEI. V lost 2 bases and J lost 6, with 11 bases in between. The CDR3 is made up of 13 amino acids. This chain uses TRBV2 with TRBJ2-7; tentatively, D is TRBD1 (5 bases). Sequencing was performed on whole blood. This TCR was recovered from an adult who was a healthcare worker with PCR-confirmed SARS-CoV-2 infection or an uninfected control (not recorded which). The CDR3 bases are TGTGCCAGCAGTGAAAGCAGGGTAACCGAGCAGTACTTC. Translating it yields CASSESRVTEQYF.